The 12 T cell receptor beta chains below all came from one sample that was sequenced in a study of blood T cell repertoires in COVID-19. The method was immunoSEQ multiplex PCR; TCRdb's version includes in-frame clones alone and lacks a portion of them. The sample has over 100,000 clones, 82% seen once; the top ten hold 4% to 6%. Source material: peripheral blood. The receptors were sampled from a man aged 60 to 75 with acute or convalescent COVID-19.

This clone showed up just a few times. V gene TRBV11-2 combines with J gene TRBJ1-1; the D gene is possibly TRBD1 (5 bases). V lost 4 bases and J lost 2, with 11 bases in between. Germline-derived CDR1 and CDR2 are SGHAT and FQNNGV. This CDR3 comprises 14 residues. CDR3 sequence reads: CASSYTDTNTEAFF. CDR3 DNA: TGTGCCAGCAGCTACACGGACACTAACACTGAAGCTTTCTTT.

The rearrangement joins TRBV6-5 to TRBJ2-2; a weak D match, TRBD1 (5 bases). The germline CDR1 and CDR2 sequences are MNHEY and SVGAGI. The CDR3 length is 14 residues. V lost 4 bases to trimming and J lost 7 bases, with 13 bases between them. The CDR3: CASSSAGPGGELFF. The DNA of the CDR3 is TGTGCCAGCAGTTCAGCAGGGCCGGGCGGGGAGCTGTTTTTT.

V gene TRBV5-8 combines with J gene TRBJ1-2, with TRBD1 matching 9 bases. V shed 0 bases and J 4 bases; nucleotides not matched to a gene: 4. Germline CDR1 is SGHTS and CDR2 is YDEGEE. The CDR3 runs 15 residues. The CDR3 region is CASSLAGGQGYGYTF. For the CDR3, the DNA is TGTGCCAGCAGCTTGGCGGGGGGACAGGGCTATGGCTACACCTTC.

V and J are TRBV25-1 and TRBJ1-1; 8 bases map to TRBD1. V trimming: 3 bases; J trimming: 3 bases; junction bases outside the gene matches: 9. The CDR3 sequence is 16 residues long. The germline V gene encodes CDR1 MGHDK and CDR2 SYGVNS. Written as DNA, the CDR3 is TGTGCCAGCAGTGACTCCCGGACAGGGCCAGACACTGAAGCTTTCTTT. This gives the protein CASSDSRTGPDTEAFF.

This chain connects TRBV3-1 (or the pseudogene TRBV3-2) to TRBJ2-3; 10 positions agree with TRBD1. CDR3 length: 16 residues. V was pared by 4 bases and J by 1 base, with 5 bases of the junction left unmatched. CDR1 is LGHDT and CDR2 is YNNKEL in the germline V gene (reference sequence). CDR3 DNA sequence: TGTGCCAGCAGCCTTTTGACAGGGGGCGGCACAGATACGCAGTATTTT. Its protein is CASSLLTGGGTDTQYF.

This clone appeared a single time. V gene TRBV18 combines with J gene TRBJ1-5; 8 nucleotides line up with TRBD1. Germline CDR1 and CDR2: KGHSH and LQKENI. The ends lost 2 bases at V and 5 bases at J; junction bases unmatched: 2. CDR3 length equals 14 residues. CDR3 loop: CASSPNRGDQPQHF. CDR3 in DNA: TGTGCCAGCTCACCAAACAGGGGGGATCAGCCCCAGCATTTT.

The CDR3 nucleotides read TGTGCCAGCAGCTTGGCAGGGGCGAACTATGGCTACACCTTC. Its protein product is CASSLAGANYGYTF. V and J are TRBV5-6 and TRBJ1-2, with D perhaps TRBD1 (6 bases). V was pared by 0 bases and J by 2 bases, with 8 bases between. This CDR3 spans 14 amino acids. The germline V gene has CDR1 SGHDT and CDR2 YYEEEE.

The rearrangement joins TRBV11-2 to TRBJ1-5; TRBD1 is a possible D gene (6 bases). The CDR3 contains 15 residues. The V gene's germline CDR1 is SGHAT and CDR2 FQNNGV. Trimming left V 1 base short and J 4 bases short, with 11 bases between. For the CDR3, the DNA is TGTGCCAGCAGCTTAGGGCAACAGGGAAATCAGCCCCAGCATTTT. Protein sequence: CASSLGQQGNQPQHF.

The chain couples TRBV4-1 to TRBJ2-2, with 7 bases that match TRBD1. Trimming at V came to 2 bases and at J to 2 bases, leaving 5 bases not matched to a gene. Germline assignment: CDR1 MGHRA and CDR2 YSYEKL. This CDR3 is 16 amino acids long. The CDR3 region is CASSQTGTANTGELFF. CDR3 nucleotides: TGCGCCAGCAGCCAAACCGGGACAGCCAACACCGGGGAGCTGTTTTTT.

This clone was seen more than once but under ten times. The CDR3 is CASSDPGTVTDTQYF. The CDR3 region has the DNA TGTGCCAGCAGCGACCCTGGGACAGTCACAGATACGCAGTATTTT. The rearrangement joins TRBV6-5 to TRBJ2-3, with TRBD1 matching over 7 bases. The CDR3 has 15 amino acids. CDR1 MNHEY and CDR2 SVGAGI come from the germline V gene. V gave up 6 bases and J gave up 2 bases; unmatched junction bases: 8.

The V call is TRBV29-1, the J call TRBJ2-3; TRBD1 matches at 8 bases. V lost 6 bases and J lost 0; bases outside the gene matches: 11. Germline values: CDR1 SQVTM, CDR2 ANQGSEA. The CDR3 consists of 16 residues. CDR3 sequence (DNA): TGCAGCGTCGGCCCTCGGAACAGGGGGAGCACAGATACGCAGTATTTT. Translation gives CSVGPRNRGSTDTQYF.

The sample holds a few counts of this clone. The V call is TRBV30, the J call TRBJ2-7, with D possibly matching TRBD1 (7 bases). Germline values: CDR1 GTSNPN, CDR2 SVGIG (reference sequence). V was trimmed by 2 bases and J by 4 bases, leaving 15 bases between them. This CDR3 is built from 14 residues. CDR3: CAWSKVRGRYEQYF. DNA of the CDR3: TGTGCCTGGAGTAAAGTCAGGGGGAGGTACGAGCAGTACTTC. The variable domain in full, completed from reference TRBV30 and TRBJ2-7, reads SQTIHQWPATLVQPVGSPLSLECTVEGTSNPNLYWYRQAAGRGLQLLFYSVGIGQISSEVPQNLSASRPQDRQFILSSKKLLLSDSGFYLCAWSKVRGRYEQYFGPGTRLTVT.